This passage covers 14 T cell receptor beta chains from one sample sequenced in a study of blood T cell repertoires in COVID-19. The method was immunoSEQ multiplex PCR; TCRdb's version includes in-frame clones alone and lacks a portion of them. The repertoire has 250,000 to 300,000 clones, approximately 90% of them found once; the top ten carry 15% to 19%. Sequencing was performed on PBMCs or T cells enriched from blood (not recorded which). The receptors originated from a man younger than 35 who had recovered from COVID-19.

The chain uses TRBV6-1 and TRBJ1-2, with D possibly TRBD1 on 5 matching bases. Trimming cost V 1 base and J 8 bases, with 11 bases left between them. Germline V lookup: CDR1 MNHNS, CDR2 SASEGT. The CDR3 loop spans 13 amino acids. The CDR3, as DNA: TGTGCCAGCAGTGAAGAGGGGCAGAACGGCTACACCTTC. Translation: CASSEEGQNGYTF.

V usage is TRBV30 and J usage is TRBJ2-5, with D possibly TRBD2 on 5 matching bases. This CDR3 contains 11 residues. In germline, CDR1 is GTSNPN, CDR2 SVGIG (reference sequence). Trimming shortened V by 3 bases and J by 4 bases, and 6 bases separated the two germline ends. For the CDR3, the DNA is TGTGCCTGGAGCGAGGGAGAGACCCAGTACTTC. Residues: CAWSEGETQYF.

V and J are TRBV11-2 and TRBJ1-4; 7 bases map to TRBD1. Germline V gene lookup returns CDR1 SGHAT and CDR2 FQNNGV. The CDR3 is 14 residues long. J lost 0 bases, V lost 6 bases, and 1 base had no gene match. The CDR3 sequence is CASSQGATNEKLFF. The DNA for the CDR3 is TGTGCCAGCAGTCAGGGGGCAACTAATGAAAAACTGTTTTTT.

The CDR3 region is CASSRGDRGRFGYTF. CDR3 sequence (DNA): TGTGCCAGCAGCCGCGGGGACAGGGGGCGTTTTGGCTACACCTTC. The V and J genes are TRBV11-2 and TRBJ1-2, with TRBD1 identical over 12 bases. CDR1 is SGHAT, CDR2 FQNNGV, per germline. The V gene end was trimmed by 5 bases and the J gene end by 7 bases; junction bases not matched to a gene: 8. The length of the CDR3 is 15 residues.

The chain is built from TRBV10-3 and TRBJ1-5; D is unclear. Trimming took off 11 bases at V and 1 base at J, with 12 bases between the two ends. The germline CDR1 and CDR2 sequences are ENHRY and SYGVKD. The CDR3 covers 13 residues. The CDR3 loop reads CASDPGSNQPQHF. The CDR3 DNA is TGTGCCTCCGATCCGGGGAGCAATCAGCCCCAGCATTTT.

This rearrangement joins TRBV9 to TRBJ2-7, with 7 positions matching TRBD2. There are 16 residues in the CDR3. The V and J ends lost 0 bases and 5 bases, in that order; junction bases with no gene match: 11. CDR1 SGDLS and CDR2 YYNGEE come from the germline V gene. CDR3 sequence reads: CASSVGGGGSLHEQYF. The CDR3 nucleotides are TGTGCCAGCAGCGTAGGGGGCGGCGGGAGTCTCCACGAGCAGTACTTC.

The chain recombines TRBV7-8 with TRBJ2-1; the D is unclear. This CDR3 is 13 amino acids long. V was pared by 2 bases and J by 9 bases, with 11 bases between. From germline, CDR1 is SGHVS and CDR2 FQNEAQ. The CDR3 coding sequence is TGTGCCAGCAGCTTAAGCGTCGGGTCTGAGCAGTTCTTC. Translating it yields CASSLSVGSEQFF.

V is TRBV5-4 and J is TRBJ1-2, with D unclear. V lost 4 bases and J lost 4, with 14 bases in between. In germline, CDR1 is SGHNT, CDR2 YYREEE (reference sequence). The CDR3 runs to 14 residues. The CDR3 nucleotides read TGTGCCAGCAGCGAAGACATGACCCTCTATGGCTACACCTTC. It translates to CASSEDMTLYGYTF.

The rearrangement uses TRBV12-3 or TRBV12-4 and TRBJ2-7; possibly TRBD1 for D (6 bases). V was pared by 6 bases and J by 3 bases, with 9 bases between. CDR3 length: 12 amino acids. CDR3 bases: TGTGCCAGCAGGAAGACAGGCTACGAGCAGTACTTC. It is translated as CASRKTGYEQYF.

The rearrangement joins TRBV2 to TRBJ2-1, with TRBD2 matching over 7 bases. CDR3 size: 13 residues. Trimming cost V 5 bases and J 7 bases; bases outside gene matches: 5. Germline CDR1 SNHLY, CDR2 FYNNEI. CDR3 nucleotides: TGTGCCAGCAGTCCTGTGGGAGGGAATGAGCAGTTCTTC. This encodes CASSPVGGNEQFF.

This clone was recorded a few times. The V call is TRBV6-5, the J call TRBJ1-5, with 9 bases that match TRBD1. This CDR3 is 15 amino acids long. The J segment lost 4 bases and the V segment lost 6 bases, leaving 7 bases of the junction unmatched. Germline V gene data show CDR1 as MNHEY and CDR2 as SVGAGI. CDR3 sequence reads: CASSPDRGKNQPQHF. The CDR3 coding sequence is TGTGCCAGCAGCCCGGACAGGGGAAAGAATCAGCCCCAGCATTTT.

V and J are TRBV19 and TRBJ1-4; D is possibly TRBD1 (5 bases). The CDR3 contains 20 residues. V lost 5 bases and J lost 7, with 32 bases in between. The V gene's germline CDR1 is LNHDA and CDR2 SQIVND (reference sequence). The CDR3 is CASSPDPDSDADDAGEKLFF. CDR3 DNA: TGTGCCAGTAGTCCCGACCCCGACAGTGACGCCGACGACGCCGGTGAAAAACTGTTTTTT.

The V call is TRBV10-2, the J call TRBJ1-5; D possibly corresponds to TRBD1 (5 bases). The CDR3 runs to 14 residues. Between the trimmed V and J ends, which lost 7 bases and 7 bases, there was a span of 17 bases. CDR1 WSHSY and CDR2 SAAADI come from the germline V gene. The CDR3 reads CASMQRGGRQPQHF. DNA for the CDR3: TGCGCCAGCATGCAGAGGGGTGGGAGGCAGCCCCAGCATTTT.

The V gene is TRBV27, the J gene TRBJ1-4; D is possibly TRBD1 (6 bases). V was pared by 3 bases and J by 7 bases, with 12 bases between. Germline V gene lookup returns CDR1 MNHEY and CDR2 SMNVEV (reference sequence). The CDR3 has 14 amino acids. The CDR3, as DNA: TGTGCCAGCAGTTTCGCGTCAGGGGCTGAAAAACTGTTTTTT. Translating it yields CASSFASGAEKLFF.